Sequencing of this TCR beta chain was carried out in a study of blood T cell repertoires in COVID-19. Turning to the study itself: Some COVID-19 samples were acute and others convalescent; all came from the United States, Italy and Spain. Sources were T cells, B-cell-depleted T cells, or PBMCs; the material itself was cDNA or gDNA.

V trimming: 0 bases; J trimming: 0 bases; junction bases outside the gene matches: 9. This CDR3 region has 20 residues. The germline V gene has CDR1 SGHVS and CDR2 FQNEAQ. Authors' analysis steps: Reference gene primers were amplified, and this amplification served to estimate nucleated cell counts. Libraries were prepared by immunoSEQ multiplex PCR; TCRdb keeps only in-frame clonotypes and omits some of them. The DNA gave D and trimming, while V, J and clone size come from that table. The profile covers roughly 24,000 clones, with 80% to 95% appearing a single time and approximately 2% taken by the ten largest.

The chain is built from TRBV7-8 and TRBJ2-2, with 11 positions matching TRBD1. The source of this sequence is a human donor in a cohort sampled during active COVID-19. The sample taken for sequencing was peripheral blood. This CDR3 is CASSLASGTGGGPNTGELFF. DNA for the CDR3: TGTGCCAGCAGCTTAGCTTCCGGGACAGGGGGAGGTCCGAACACCGGGGAGCTGTTTTTT.